This T cell receptor beta chain stems from a study of blood T cell repertoires in COVID-19 (dated by TCRdb to 2019 to 2021). Regarding the study in general: The collaborator samples originated in the United States, Italy and Spain and spanned the acute and convalescent phases of COVID-19. The sample metadata nearly always contained a de-identified subject ID, COVID-19 status, age in years and sex. Deeply sampled blood TCRbeta repertoires from subjects exposed to, actively infected with, or recovered from COVID-19 were included in the dataset. Samples came from the ongoing ImmuneRACE study (first 160 participants) plus 1,254 subjects from 6 global collaborators. The repertoires were released in a freely available public database meant as a resource for research on the immune response to SARS-CoV-2. The prospective study material was composed of cDNA or gDNA derived from T cells, B-cell-depleted T cells, or PBMCs. Where available, HLA class I and class II types were taken from metadata supplied by the sample provider and were not determined by assay-based typing. Broader findings and caveats from the paper: The quantity of clinical and demographic metadata differed by source and by participant and was supplied without curation.

TCRbeta CDR3 regions were amplified from genomic DNA by means of the immunoSEQ Assay, a bias-controlled multiplex PCR. In the original analysis: The number of nucleated cells in each sample was estimated by amplification of reference gene primers within the assay. Sequence reads were collapsed and filtered to measure the absolute abundance of every unique TCRbeta CDR3 rearrangement. For each sample, productive Simpson clonality was calculated as the square root of Simpson's diversity index over productive rearrangements. What TCRdb holds here is the immuneACCESS table cut down to in-frame rearrangements. Part of the clones is not present; checked against another copy, under half of the missing clones reflect an unresolved V gene, and the others are unexplained. V, J and clone size are those of that table, while D and trimming were read from the DNA. The sample table contains around 190,000 clones; only one count was recorded for 80% of them. The ten largest clones represent 6% to 8.5% of the sample.

Whole blood was collected in K2EDTA tubes by collaborating institutions according to the institutions' own protocols. Collaborator samples were shipped for TCRbeta analysis as frozen whole blood, isolated PBMCs, or DNA extracted from either sample type. Details on this clone: The antigen it binds to is not known. No much larger clonotype is one base removed from it; base qualities were not supplied.

This receptor was taken from a man aged 60 to 75 with acute or convalescent COVID-19. The material sequenced was peripheral blood.

The nucleotide sequence is given as TGTGCCAGCAGGTTAGCGGGAGGCAGATCCTACGAGCAGTACTTC. It codes for CASRLAGGRSYEQYF. The chain uses TRBV6-5 and TRBJ2-7; TRBD2 agrees with 10 junctional bases. Compared with germline, V lacks 6 bases and J lacks 1 base; bases without a gene match: 6. CDR1 MNHEY and CDR2 SVGAGI were looked up in the germline V gene. From the cysteine up to the phenylalanine, the CDR3 has a length of 15 residues. Kept here is only the CDR3 DNA, which spans 45 bases and is read in frame from base 1.